The 30 T cell receptor beta chains given below trace back to one sample, sequenced in a study of blood T cell repertoires in COVID-19. The protocol was immunoSEQ multiplex PCR, while the TCRdb copy is restricted to in-frame clones and leaves out a portion. The profile shows approximately 180,000 clones, about 80% of them singletons. Sequencing was carried out using peripheral blood. The receptors derive from a woman between 70 and 85 years old with acute or convalescent COVID-19.

The chain joins TRBV6-5 to TRBJ2-5; 7 bases agree with TRBD2. Germline CDR1 is MNHEY and CDR2 is SVGAGI. CDR3 size: 15 residues. V gave up 2 bases and J gave up 2 bases; unmatched junction bases: 5. CDR3 in DNA: TGTGCCAGCAGTTACCGGGGACTAACACAAGAGACCCAGTACTTC. As protein: CASSYRGLTQETQYF.

The chain carries TRBV7-2 and TRBJ2-7; 8 bases fit TRBD1. V shed 5 bases, J shed 2 bases, and the junction held 8 bases outside the gene matches. CDR3 length: 15 residues. In germline, CDR1 is SGHTA, CDR2 FQGNSA. DNA of the CDR3: TGTGCCAGCAGCAATAGACAGGGGATTACCTACGAGCAGTACTTC. This encodes CASSNRQGITYEQYF.

The chain couples TRBV6-6 to TRBJ2-3; TRBD2 agrees at 7 bases. Unmatched junction bases numbered 11, after V lost 5 bases and J lost 6 bases. The V gene's germline CDR1 is MNHNY and CDR2 SVGAGI (reference sequence). The CDR3 is made up of 15 amino acids. CDR3 nucleotide sequence: TGTGCCAGCAGTCCCCTTTTTGGGGGAGGGGATACGCAGTATTTT. Translated: CASSPLFGGGDTQYF.

This clone was counted many times. This chain joins TRBV28 and TRBJ1-2; 7 bases agree with TRBD1. Germline V CDR1 and CDR2: MDHEN, SYDVKM. CDR3 length: 14 amino acids. V shed 3 bases, J shed 4 bases, and the junction held 5 bases outside the gene matches. The CDR3 coding sequence is TGTGCCAGCAGTTTGGTGCAGGGGGGCTATGGCTACACCTTC. It is translated as CASSLVQGGYGYTF.

The V call is TRBV9, the J call TRBJ2-5; 15 bases map to TRBD2. V gave up 4 bases and J gave up 3 bases; unmatched junction bases: 19. CDR3 length equals 21 residues. CDR1 is SGDLS, CDR2 YYNGEE, per germline. CDR3 region: CASSPTPRTSGGARGKETQYF. CDR3 DNA: TGTGCCAGCAGCCCAACCCCCCGGACTAGCGGGGGGGCCAGGGGTAAAGAGACCCAGTACTTC.

The rearrangement links TRBV2 to TRBJ1-1, with a weak D call TRBD1 (6 bases). This CDR3 contains 16 residues. The V end was cut by 5 bases, the J end by 0 bases, with 16 bases between. CDR1 SNHLY and CDR2 FYNNEI come from the germline V gene. The CDR3 nucleotides are TGTGCCAGCAGTCCCGAGGGGGGGCGAATGAACACTGAAGCTTTCTTT. Protein product: CASSPEGGRMNTEAFF.

Of note for this clone: One base away lies a much larger clone, so this may be a sequencing read error. The sample has other DNA sequences that encode this CDR3 too. The gene calls are TRBV18 and TRBJ1-3; D gene unclear. CDR1 is KGHSH, CDR2 LQKENI, per germline. V was shortened by 3 bases and J by 0 bases, with 9 bases between the two germline ends. This CDR3 spans 15 amino acids. DNA of the CDR3: TGTGCCAGCTCACCTAGAGGGCGCTCTGGAAACACCATATATTTT. It is translated as CASSPRGRSGNTIYF.

With regard to this clone: One junction end disagrees with the germline gene, perhaps due to a read error. The J gene is TRBJ1-2, the V gene TRBV24-1; a possible D gene is TRBD1 (6 bases). The germline CDR1 and CDR2 sequences are KGHDR and SFDVKD. This CDR3 has 13 residues. CDR3 loop: CAIWGGAKYGYTF. DNA of the CDR3: TGTGCTATATGGGGGGGGGCTAAATATGGCTACACCTTC.

This rearrangement joins TRBV7-8 to TRBJ2-2; maybe TRBD1 (5 bases). Germline CDR1 reads SGHVS; CDR2 reads FQNEAQ. Trimming pared 5 bases from V and 6 bases from J, leaving 13 bases between. This CDR3 has 14 amino acids. The CDR3 DNA reads TGTGCCAGCAGCCCTCCAGGGCATTCCGGGGAGCTGTTTTTT. It yields the protein CASSPPGHSGELFF.

The V call is TRBV6-5, the J call TRBJ2-2; TRBD2 matches at 8 bases. CDR1 is MNHEY and CDR2 is SVGAGI in the germline V gene. This CDR3 has 14 residues. V was clipped by 7 bases and J by 7 bases; unmatched bases: 8. The CDR3 loop reads CASIVPRGGGELFF. The DNA of the CDR3 is TGTGCCAGCATAGTTCCCCGGGGGGGCGGGGAGCTGTTTTTT.

This clone was recorded once. The chain links TRBV2 to TRBJ1-2; D may be TRBD1 (5 bases). Between the trimmed V and J ends, which lost 2 bases and 4 bases, there was a span of 17 bases. Germline values: CDR1 SNHLY, CDR2 FYNNEI. The CDR3 spans 16 residues. In DNA form, the CDR3 reads TGTGCCAGCAGTGAATGGGCGCAGGGATCAGGCTATGGCTACACCTTC. Protein: CASSEWAQGSGYGYTF.

V is TRBV9 and J is TRBJ1-2, with 7 bases matching TRBD1. The CDR3 has 14 amino acids. Germline V gene lookup returns CDR1 SGDLS and CDR2 YYNGEE. With 0 bases clipped from V and 5 bases from J, the junction kept 4 bases outside the gene matches. The CDR3 protein is CASSVGDSRYGYTF. For the CDR3, the DNA is TGTGCCAGCAGCGTAGGGGACAGCAGATATGGCTACACCTTC.

V gene TRBV7-8 combines with J gene TRBJ2-1; the match to TRBD2 covers 10 bases. V trimming: 4 bases; J trimming: 10 bases; junction bases outside the gene matches: 16. From germline, CDR1 is SGHVS and CDR2 FQNEAQ. The CDR3 is 17 amino acids. The CDR3 bases are TGTGCCAGCAGCTCAACCCCGTTGAGCGGGGGGGGCGGGGAGCAGTTCTTC. Translating gives CASSSTPLSGGGGEQFF.

J is TRBJ1-6 and V is TRBV7-8; D gene ambiguous. From germline, CDR1 is SGHVS and CDR2 FQNEAQ. This CDR3 comprises 13 residues. The germline V and J ends were trimmed by 5 bases and 7 bases, with 9 bases remaining between them. The CDR3 region has the DNA TGTGCCAGCAGCCGGAGATTAAATTCACCCCTCCACTTT. Translation gives CASSRRLNSPLHF.

The genes are TRBV27 and TRBJ2-5; a weak D match, TRBD2 (6 bases). The V end lost 3 bases, the J end lost 4 bases, and 18 bases lay between the germline ends. The germline V gene has CDR1 MNHEY and CDR2 SMNVEV (reference sequence). CDR3 size: 16 residues. This chain's CDR3 is CASSFFQGGMGETQYF. As DNA, the CDR3 is TGTGCCAGCAGTTTCTTTCAGGGAGGAATGGGAGAGACCCAGTACTTC.

The chain joins TRBV5-6 to TRBJ1-1; no definite D call. V was trimmed by 4 bases and J by 7 bases, leaving 11 bases between them. This CDR3 has 12 amino acids. Looked up from germline, CDR1 is SGHDT and CDR2 is YYEEEE. The CDR3 nucleotides read TGTGCCAGCAGCCGCACGGGTCTTGAAGCTTTCTTT. It is translated as CASSRTGLEAFF.

A few counts support this clone. The chain has TRBV30 and TRBJ1-1; D remains ambiguous. V was cut by 3 bases and J by 0 bases, with 2 bases left in between. CDR3 size: 11 residues. Germline V CDR1 and CDR2: GTSNPN, SVGIG (reference sequence). CDR3 in DNA: TGTGCCTGGAGCTTGAACACTGAAGCTTTCTTT. Amino acids: CAWSLNTEAFF.

The chain links TRBV2 to TRBJ1-4; D remains unclear. Trimming took off 6 bases at V and 5 bases at J, with 4 bases between the two ends. Germline V gives CDR1 SNHLY, CDR2 FYNNEI. The CDR3 spans 11 residues. Here the CDR3 reads CASSQNEKLFF. For the CDR3, the DNA is TGTGCCAGCAGCCAGAATGAAAAACTGTTTTTT.

V gene TRBV5-6 combines with J gene TRBJ2-2; 8 nucleotides align to TRBD2. The junction had 10 bases not matched to a gene; V was cut back by 4 bases and J by 5 bases. CDR3 length: 16 amino acids. Per the germline V gene, CDR1 is SGHDT and CDR2 is YYEEEE. CDR3 sequence (DNA): TGTGCCAGCAGCCCCCCCGGGGGGGCGGAGACCGGGGAGCTGTTTTTT. Protein sequence: CASSPPGGAETGELFF.

The chain combines TRBV20-1 with TRBJ2-5; the match to TRBD2 covers 10 bases. J was trimmed by 0 bases and V by 3 bases; bases with no gene match: 7. This CDR3 spans 16 amino acids. CDR1 and CDR2 (germline): DFQATT, SNEGSKA (reference sequence). This CDR3 reads CSASPPLAGYQETQYF. The CDR3 DNA reads TGCAGTGCTAGTCCCCCACTAGCGGGGTACCAAGAGACCCAGTACTTC.

The V gene is TRBV9, the J gene TRBJ1-6; D may be TRBD1 (6 bases). Germline V gene sequence: CDR1 SGDLS, CDR2 YYNGEE. V was cut by 0 bases and J by 6 bases, with 13 bases left in between. This CDR3 has 16 residues. In nucleotides, the CDR3 is TGTGCCAGCAGCGTAGGGGACATTCGAGGTAATTCACCCCTCCACTTT. Protein: CASSVGDIRGNSPLHF.

V gene TRBV28 combines with J gene TRBJ1-2; D gene unclear. The CDR3 has 10 amino acids. Germline CDR1 and CDR2: MDHEN and SYDVKM. V lost 4 bases, J lost 5 bases, and 2 bases lay in between. For the CDR3, the DNA is TGTGCCAGCAGTTCGTATGGCTACACCTTC. Its translation: CASSSYGYTF.

V gene TRBV2 combines with J gene TRBJ2-1; 8 bases fit TRBD1. V shed 3 bases and J 8 bases; nucleotides not matched to a gene: 9. The germline V gene encodes CDR1 SNHLY and CDR2 FYNNEI. This CDR3 has 15 residues. CDR3 nucleotide sequence: TGTGCCAGCAGTGATCGGCAGGGGGCATGGGATGAGCAGTTCTTC. Encoded protein: CASSDRQGAWDEQFF. Complete variable domain (other parts from reference TRBV2 and TRBJ2-1): EPEVTQTPSHQVTQMGQEVILRCVPISNHLYFYWYRQILGQKVEFLVSFYNNEISEKSEIFDDQFSVERPDGSNFTLKIRSTKLEDSAMYFCASSDRQGAWDEQFFGPGTRLTVL.

The chain combines TRBV18 with TRBJ1-3; weak D call: TRBD1 (6 bases). Germline assignment: CDR1 KGHSH and CDR2 LQKENI. The CDR3 has 15 residues. V was trimmed by 3 bases and J by 8 bases, leaving 17 bases between them. CDR3 bases: TGTGCCAGCTCACCTTCACAGGGATTCGTCGACACCATATATTTT. The encoded protein is CASSPSQGFVDTIYF.

V is TRBV28 and J is TRBJ1-3, with a weak D call TRBD1 (6 bases). The CDR3 sequence is 14 residues long. V shed 2 bases and J shed 4 bases, with 9 bases lying between them. Germline V gives CDR1 MDHEN, CDR2 SYDVKM. The CDR3 DNA reads as TGTGCCAGCAGTTTAACAGGGTGGGGAAACACCATATATTTT. As protein: CASSLTGWGNTIYF.

This clone was observed a handful of times. Different DNA sequences within this sample yield the same CDR3. The chain has TRBV9 and TRBJ2-2; D is ambiguous. The V end was cut by 3 bases, the J end by 6 bases, with 9 bases between. In germline, CDR1 is SGDLS, CDR2 YYNGEE. This CDR3 is built from 13 residues. CDR3 in amino acids: CASSARGPGELFF. Here the CDR3 DNA reads TGTGCCAGCAGCGCCCGCGGTCCCGGGGAGCTGTTTTTT.

This chain uses TRBV7-2 with TRBJ2-3; maybe TRBD2 (6 bases). Germline V CDR1 and CDR2: SGHTA, FQGNSA. V was cut by 5 bases and J by 4 bases, with 16 bases left in between. The CDR3 consists of 15 residues. As DNA, the CDR3 is TGTGCCAGCAGCCAAAGGGTGTGGGAGGCAGATACGCAGTATTTT. Its translation: CASSQRVWEADTQYF.

The V call is TRBV28, the J call TRBJ2-3; possibly TRBD2 for D (6 bases). V lost 2 bases to trimming and J lost 2 bases, with 17 bases between them. The germline CDR1 and CDR2 sequences are MDHEN and SYDVKM. The CDR3 spans 17 residues. CDR3 coding DNA: TGTGCCAGCAGTTTACGTCCGCAGGGACTTATCACAGATACGCAGTATTTT. Encoded protein: CASSLRPQGLITDTQYF.

This rearrangement joins TRBV18 to TRBJ2-7, with unresolved D. The CDR3 covers 13 residues. V lost 1 base and J 7 bases, leaving 11 bases between the germline ends. Germline CDR1 KGHSH, CDR2 LQKENI. The CDR3 DNA follows: TGTGCCAGCTCACCACTAGAGGATTCGGAGCAGTACTTC. It codes for CASSPLEDSEQYF.

This clone was seen a single time. The rearrangement uses TRBV19 and TRBJ2-3; the match to TRBD2 covers 11 bases. Germline loops: CDR1 LNHDA, CDR2 SQIVND (reference sequence). With V trimmed by 6 bases and J by 2 bases, 1 base remained unmatched. The CDR3 spans 14 residues. The CDR3 is CASRTSGVTDTQYF. The CDR3 nucleotides are TGTGCCAGTAGGACTAGCGGGGTCACAGATACGCAGTATTTT.